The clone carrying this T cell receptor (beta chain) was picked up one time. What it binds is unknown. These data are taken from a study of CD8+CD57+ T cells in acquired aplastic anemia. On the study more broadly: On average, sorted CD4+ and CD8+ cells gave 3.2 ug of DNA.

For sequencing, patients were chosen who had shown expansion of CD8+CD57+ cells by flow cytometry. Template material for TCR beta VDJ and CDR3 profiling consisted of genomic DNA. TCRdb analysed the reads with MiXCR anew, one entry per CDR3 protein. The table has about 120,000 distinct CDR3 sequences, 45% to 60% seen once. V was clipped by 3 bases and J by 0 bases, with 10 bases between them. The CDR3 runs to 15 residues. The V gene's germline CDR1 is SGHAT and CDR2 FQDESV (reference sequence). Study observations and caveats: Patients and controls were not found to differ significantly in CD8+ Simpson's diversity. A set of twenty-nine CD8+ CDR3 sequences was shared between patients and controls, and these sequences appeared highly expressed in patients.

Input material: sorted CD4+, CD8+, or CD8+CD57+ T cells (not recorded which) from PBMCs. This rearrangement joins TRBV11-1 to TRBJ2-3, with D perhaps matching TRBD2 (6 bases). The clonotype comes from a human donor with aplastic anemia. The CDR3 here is CASSFDAGSTDTQYF. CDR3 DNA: TGTGCCAGCAGCTTTGACGCGGGAAGCACAGATACGCAGTATTTT.